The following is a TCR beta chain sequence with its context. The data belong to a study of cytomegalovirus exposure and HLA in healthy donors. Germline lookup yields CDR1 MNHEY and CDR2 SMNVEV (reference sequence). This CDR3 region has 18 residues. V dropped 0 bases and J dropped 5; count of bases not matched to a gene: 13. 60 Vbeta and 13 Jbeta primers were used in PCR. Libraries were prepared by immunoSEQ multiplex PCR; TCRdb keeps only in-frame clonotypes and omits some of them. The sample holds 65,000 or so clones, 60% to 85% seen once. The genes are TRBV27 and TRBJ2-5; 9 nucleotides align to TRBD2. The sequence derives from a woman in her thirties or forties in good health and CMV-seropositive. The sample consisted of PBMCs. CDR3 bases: TGTGCCAGCAGTTTATCGATTATGGGGCGGGGGGGCCGGGAGACCCAGTACTTC. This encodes CASSLSIMGRGGRETQYF.